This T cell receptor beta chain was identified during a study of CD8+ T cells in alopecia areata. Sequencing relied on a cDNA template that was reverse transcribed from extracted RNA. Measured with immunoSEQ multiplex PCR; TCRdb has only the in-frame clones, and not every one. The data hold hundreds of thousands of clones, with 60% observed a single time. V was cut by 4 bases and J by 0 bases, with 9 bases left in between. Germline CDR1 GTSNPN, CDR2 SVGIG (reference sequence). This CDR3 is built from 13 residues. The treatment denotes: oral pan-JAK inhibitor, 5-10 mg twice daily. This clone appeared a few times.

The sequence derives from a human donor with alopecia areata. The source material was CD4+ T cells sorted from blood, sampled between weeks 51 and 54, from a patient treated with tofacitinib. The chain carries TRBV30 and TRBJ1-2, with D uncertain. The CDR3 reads CAWTVKANYGYTF. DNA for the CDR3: TGTGCCTGGACAGTTAAAGCTAACTATGGCTACACCTTC.